These T cell receptor beta chains were read from a single sample in a study of shared clonotypes between healthy human individuals. Generated by immunoSEQ multiplex PCR, the TCRdb table keeps only in-frame clones and is missing some. The repertoire consists of 550,000 to 800,000 clones, with roughly 91% occurring once and the leading ten covering 34%. The sample consisted of memory CD8+ T cells from PBMCs. Receptors were obtained from a young man in good health. Some clones in this sample may be carry-over from other donors' samples. Both conserved end residues are part of each CDR3. A D gene is named only where the DNA matches it firmly. Some rows have no size entry. The others give once, few or many, or a class for an expanded clone.

>.|.|TRBJ2-7|TRBV4-3
TGCGCCAGCAGCCAAGATTTACCGGACAAGTACTACGAGCAGTACTTC
CASSQDLPDKYYEQYF
>TRBD1|.|TRBJ1-2|TRBV9
TGTGCCAGCAGCCTCCCCGGGACAGGGGACGGCTACACCTTC
CASSLPGTGDGYTF
>.|few|TRBJ1-1|TRBV6-5
TGTGCCAGCAGTTACGGGAGGAACACTGAAGCTTTCTTT
CASSYGRNTEAFF
>.|.|TRBJ2-7|TRBV10-2
TGCGCCAGCAGTGACACAGGGACCTACGAGCAGTACTTC
CASSDTGTYEQYF
>TRBD2|.|TRBJ2-3|TRBV15
TGTGCCACCAGCGCGGGACTAGCGCCCACAGATACGCAGTATTTT
CATSAGLAPTDTQYF
>TRBD2|.|TRBJ2-1|TRBV18
TGTGCCAGCTCACCACCCCTAGCGGACGACAATGAGCAGTTCTTC
CASSPPLADDNEQFF
>TRBD1|.|TRBJ2-5|TRBV7-8
TGTGCCAGCAGAATAGACAGGGCTTACCAAGAGACCCAGTACTTC
CASRIDRAYQETQYF
>.|.|TRBJ1-1|TRBV9
TGTGCCAGCAGCGGGTTTGGGTCCACTGAAGCTTTCTTT
CASSGFGSTEAFF
>.|.|TRBJ1-2|TRBV9
TGTGCCAGCAGCGTAGGACACCTTCCTAACTATGGCTACACCTTC
CASSVGHLPNYGYTF
>TRBD2|.|TRBJ2-1|TRBV28
TGTGCCAGCAGTGGGCTAGCGGGAGTTAGGGATGAGCAGTTCTTC
CASSGLAGVRDEQFF
>.|once|TRBJ2-7|TRBV28
TGTGCCAGCAGAACGAGGGGGGCCTACGAGCAGTACTTC
CASRTRGAYEQYF
>TRBD1|.|TRBJ1-2|TRBV5-5
TGTGCCAGCAGTTTGATAGGGGAGGGGGCAAAAGGCTACACCTTC
CASSLIGEGAKGYTF
>.|.|TRBJ2-7|TRBV7-9
TGTGCCAGCAGCCGAGGATTCAGTACCGAGCAGTACTTC
CASSRGFSTEQYF
>.|.|TRBJ2-3|TRBV7-2
TGTGCCAGCAGCTTGGGGATGGCAGCGAGGCGGACTAGCACAGATACGCAGTATTTT
CASSLGMAARRTSTDTQYF
>.|.|TRBJ2-1|TRBV7-2
TGTGCCAGCAGCATACTTAGCGGCCCCTACAATGAGCAGTTCTTC
CASSILSGPYNEQFF
>.|once|TRBJ2-1|TRBV15
TGTGCCACCAGCAGAGATCAAGCCAGCCATCCCTACAATGAGCAGTTCTTC
CATSRDQASHPYNEQFF
>.|.|TRBJ1-1|TRBV6-5
TGTGCCAGCAGTCCCCTGCGAGGCGGGAACACTGAAGCTTTCTTT
CASSPLRGGNTEAFF
>TRBD1|.|TRBJ2-7|TRBV4-1
TGCGCCAGCAGCCCAGAGAGGGGGCGCCCGGACGAGCAGTACTTC
CASSPERGRPDEQYF
>.|.|TRBJ2-2|TRBV5-6
TGTGCCAGCAGCTTTCGGGCGAACGGGGAGCTGTTTTTT
CASSFRANGELFF
>.|once|TRBJ2-7|TRBV7-9
TGTGCCAGCAGCCCGAAAGATGAGTACGAGCAGTACTTC
CASSPKDEYEQYF
>.|once|TRBJ1-5|TRBV6-1
TGTGCCAGCACAAAAGGCGGGAGCGGCAATCAGCCCCAGCATTTT
CASTKGGSGNQPQHF
>.|.|TRBJ2-5|TRBV27
TGTGCCAGCAGTTTATTGGACCGTAAGGAGACCCAGTACTTC
CASSLLDRKETQYF
>.|.|TRBJ1-1|TRBV14
TGTGCCAGCAGTAGTATACAGGGTGACACTGAAGCTTTCTTT
CASSSIQGDTEAFF
>.|.|TRBJ1-4|TRBV5-5
TGTGCCAGCAGCTTGGGGAGGGATAATGAAAAACTGTTTTTT
CASSLGRDNEKLFF
>.|.|TRBJ1-2|TRBV27
TGTGCCAGCAGTTTATCGAGGACTTTAGGGTATGGCTACACCTTC
CASSLSRTLGYGYTF
>.|.|TRBJ1-1|TRBV27
TGTGCCAGCAGTTTGTTCTACAGCAGCAACACTGAAGCTTTCTTT
CASSLFYSSNTEAFF
>TRBD1|.|TRBJ1-5|TRBV28
TGTGCCAGCAGTCCCCCTTCCGGGACAGTGAATCAGCCCCAGCATTTT
CASSPPSGTVNQPQHF